This is a list of T cell receptor beta chains from one sample in a study of neoadjuvant nivolumab and ipilimumab in lung cancer. Method: immunoSEQ multiplex PCR; TCRdb's copy keeps in-frame clones and lacks some. This sample has 10,000 or so clones, with approximately 77% found just once. The sample was tumor tissue, taken after neoadjuvant nivolumab, alone or with ipilimumab, at or shortly before surgery. The receptors stem from an adult with non-small cell lung cancer. Some clones in this sample may be carry-over from other donors' samples. CDR3s include the opening cysteine and the closing phenylalanine or tryptophan. Fields, in order: D gene, J gene, V gene, clone size, CDR3 protein, CDR3 DNA. A D gene is named only where the DNA matches it firmly. The listing skips clone size in some rows; elsewhere it reads once, few, many or a size class.

D gene: .; J gene: TRBJ1-3; V gene: TRBV9; clone size: once; CDR3 protein: CASSSQGLTGNTIYF; CDR3 DNA: TGTGCCAGCAGCTCGCAGGGGCTAACTGGAAACACCATATATTTT
D gene: TRBD2; J gene: TRBJ2-5; V gene: TRBV9; clone size: .; CDR3 protein: CASSSRGGGEETQYF; CDR3 DNA: TGTGCCAGCAGCTCACGGGGGGGCGGCGAGGAGACCCAGTACTTC
D gene: TRBD2; J gene: TRBJ2-7; V gene: TRBV6-5; clone size: .; CDR3 protein: CASRPLAGQPYEQYF; CDR3 DNA: TGTGCCAGCAGACCCCTAGCGGGGCAACCCTACGAGCAGTACTTC
D gene: .; J gene: TRBJ1-4; V gene: TRBV30; clone size: .; CDR3 protein: CAWSVQVGGNEKLFF; CDR3 DNA: TGTGCCTGGAGTGTACAAGTGGGGGGGAATGAAAAACTGTTTTTT
D gene: TRBD1; J gene: TRBJ1-2; V gene: TRBV25-1; clone size: once; CDR3 protein: CASFGTVYGYTF; CDR3 DNA: TGTGCCAGCTTCGGGACAGTCTATGGCTACACCTTC
D gene: .; J gene: TRBJ1-2; V gene: TRBV18; clone size: few; CDR3 protein: CATSPDSNYGYTF; CDR3 DNA: TGTGCCACGAGTCCGGACAGCAACTATGGCTACACCTTC
D gene: TRBD1; J gene: TRBJ1-5; V gene: TRBV4-3; clone size: .; CDR3 protein: CASSQDWGTGGNQPQHF; CDR3 DNA: TGCGCCAGCAGCCAAGATTGGGGGACAGGGGGCAATCAGCCCCAGCATTTT
D gene: .; J gene: TRBJ2-3; V gene: TRBV7-2; clone size: .; CDR3 protein: CASSLIRVSTDTQYF; CDR3 DNA: TGTGCCAGCAGCTTGATCAGGGTCAGCACAGATACGCAGTATTTT
D gene: TRBD1; J gene: TRBJ1-3; V gene: TRBV5-1; clone size: .; CDR3 protein: CASSRDRGDEAIYF; CDR3 DNA: TGCGCCAGCAGCCGGGACAGGGGTGACGAGGCCATATATTTT
D gene: .; J gene: TRBJ2-7; V gene: TRBV14; clone size: .; CDR3 protein: CASSQPHTYEQYF; CDR3 DNA: TGTGCCAGCAGCCAACCCCACACCTACGAGCAGTACTTC
D gene: .; J gene: TRBJ2-5; V gene: TRBV18; clone size: .; CDR3 protein: CASSPPGSPETQYF; CDR3 DNA: TGTGCCAGCTCACCACCCGGGTCCCCAGAGACCCAGTACTTC